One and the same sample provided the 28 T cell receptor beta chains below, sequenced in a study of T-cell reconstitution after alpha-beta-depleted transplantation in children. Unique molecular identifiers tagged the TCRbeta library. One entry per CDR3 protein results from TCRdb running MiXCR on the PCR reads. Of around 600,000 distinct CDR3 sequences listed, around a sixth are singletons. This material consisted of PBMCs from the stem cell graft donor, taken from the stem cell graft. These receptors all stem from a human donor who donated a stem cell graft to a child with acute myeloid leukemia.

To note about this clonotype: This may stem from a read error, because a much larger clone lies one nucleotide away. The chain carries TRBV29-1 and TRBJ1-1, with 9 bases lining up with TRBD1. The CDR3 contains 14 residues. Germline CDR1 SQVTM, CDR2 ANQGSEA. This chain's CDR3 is CCVEQGARNTEAFF. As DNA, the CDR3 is TGCTGCGTTGAACAGGGGGCTAGAAACACTGAAGCTTTCTTT.

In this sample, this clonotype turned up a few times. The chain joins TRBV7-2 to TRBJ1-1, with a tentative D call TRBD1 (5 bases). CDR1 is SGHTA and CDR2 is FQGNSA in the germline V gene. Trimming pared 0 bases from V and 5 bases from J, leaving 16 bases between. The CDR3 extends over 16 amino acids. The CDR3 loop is CASSLASTAKGTEAFF. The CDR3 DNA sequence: TGTGCCAGCAGCTTAGCGTCAACAGCTAAGGGGACTGAAGCTTTCTTT.

CDR3 loop: CASETLQGAAFF. CDR3 nucleotide sequence: TGTGCCAGCGAGACCCTACAGGGGGCGGCTTTCTTT. The chain combines TRBV6-2 or TRBV6-3 with TRBJ1-1; 9 bases line up with TRBD1. Germline assignment: CDR1 MNHEY and CDR2 SVGEGT. The CDR3 length is 12 residues. The V and J ends lost 8 bases and 11 bases, in that order; junction bases with no gene match: 9.

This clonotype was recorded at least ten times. CDR3 amino acids: CSAAPSAQPQHF. CDR3 nucleotide sequence: TGCAGTGCTGCCCCTAGTGCCCAGCCCCAGCATTTT. The genes are TRBV20-1 and TRBJ1-5, with no clear D. Germline V gene lookup returns CDR1 DFQATT and CDR2 SNEGSKA (reference sequence). This CDR3 contains 12 residues. V was trimmed by 5 bases and J by 7 bases, leaving 12 bases between them.

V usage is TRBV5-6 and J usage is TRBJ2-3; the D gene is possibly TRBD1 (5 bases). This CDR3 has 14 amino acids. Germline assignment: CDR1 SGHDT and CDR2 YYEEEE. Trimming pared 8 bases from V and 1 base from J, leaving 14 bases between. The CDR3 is CASLDTGRTDTQYF. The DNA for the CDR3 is TGTGCCAGTCTTGATACAGGACGCACAGATACGCAGTATTTT.

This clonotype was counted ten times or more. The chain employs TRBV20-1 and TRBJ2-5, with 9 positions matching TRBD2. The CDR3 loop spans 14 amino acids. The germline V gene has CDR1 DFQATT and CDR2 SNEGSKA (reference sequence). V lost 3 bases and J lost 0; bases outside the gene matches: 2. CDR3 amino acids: CSASSGGYQETQYF. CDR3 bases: TGCAGTGCTAGTAGCGGGGGATACCAAGAGACCCAGTACTTC.

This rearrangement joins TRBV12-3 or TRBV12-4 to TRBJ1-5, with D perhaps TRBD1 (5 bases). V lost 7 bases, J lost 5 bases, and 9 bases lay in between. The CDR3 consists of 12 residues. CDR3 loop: CASKLGDQPQHF. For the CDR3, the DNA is TGTGCCAGCAAGCTGGGGGATCAGCCCCAGCATTTT.

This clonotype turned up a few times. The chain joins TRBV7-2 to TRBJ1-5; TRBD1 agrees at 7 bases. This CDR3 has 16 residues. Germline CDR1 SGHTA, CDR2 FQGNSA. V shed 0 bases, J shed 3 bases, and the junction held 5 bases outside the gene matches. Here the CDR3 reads CASSLATGTANQPQHF. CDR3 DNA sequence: TGTGCCAGCAGCTTAGCCACCGGGACAGCCAATCAGCCCCAGCATTTT.

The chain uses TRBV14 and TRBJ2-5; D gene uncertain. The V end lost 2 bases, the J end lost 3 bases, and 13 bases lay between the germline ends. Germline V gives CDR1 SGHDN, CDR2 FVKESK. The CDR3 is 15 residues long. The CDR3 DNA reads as TGTGCCAGCAGCCAAACCCGGACCCCTGAAGAGACCCAGTACTTC. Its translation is CASSQTRTPEETQYF. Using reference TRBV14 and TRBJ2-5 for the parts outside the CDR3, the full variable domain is EAGVTQFPSHSVIEKGQTVTLRCDPISGHDNLYWYRRVMGKEIKFLLHFVKESKQDESGMPNNRFLAERTGGTYSTLKVQPAELEDSGVYFCASSQTRTPEETQYFGPGTRLLVL.

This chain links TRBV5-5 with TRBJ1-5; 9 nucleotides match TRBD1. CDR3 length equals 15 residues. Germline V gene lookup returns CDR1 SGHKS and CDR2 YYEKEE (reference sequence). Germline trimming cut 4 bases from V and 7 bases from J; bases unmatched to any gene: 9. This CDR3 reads CASSPTGTGNQPQHF. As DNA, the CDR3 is TGTGCCAGCAGCCCCACCGGGACAGGGAACCAGCCCCAGCATTTT.

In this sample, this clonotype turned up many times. The CDR3 DNA sequence: TGTGCCAGCAGCGGACCGGGACCTGACACTGAAGCTTTCTTT. This sequence encodes CASSGPGPDTEAFF. The chain combines TRBV5-6 with TRBJ1-1, with D maybe TRBD1 (5 bases). Deletions cut 4 bases from V and 3 bases from J, with 13 bases between. This CDR3 contains 14 residues. Per germline, CDR1 SGHDT and CDR2 YYEEEE.

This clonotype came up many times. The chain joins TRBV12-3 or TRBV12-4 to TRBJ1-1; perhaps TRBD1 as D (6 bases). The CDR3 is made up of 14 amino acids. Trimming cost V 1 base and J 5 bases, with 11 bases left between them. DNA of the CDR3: TGTGCCAGCAGTTTAGGTAAGGGGGGAACTGAAGCTTTCTTT. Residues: CASSLGKGGTEAFF.

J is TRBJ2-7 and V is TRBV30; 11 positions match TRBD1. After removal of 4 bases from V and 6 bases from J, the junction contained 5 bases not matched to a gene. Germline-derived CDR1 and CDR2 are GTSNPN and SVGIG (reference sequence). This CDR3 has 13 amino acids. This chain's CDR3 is CAWTDRGPGEQYF. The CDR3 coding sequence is TGTGCCTGGACGGACAGGGGGCCCGGCGAGCAGTACTTC.

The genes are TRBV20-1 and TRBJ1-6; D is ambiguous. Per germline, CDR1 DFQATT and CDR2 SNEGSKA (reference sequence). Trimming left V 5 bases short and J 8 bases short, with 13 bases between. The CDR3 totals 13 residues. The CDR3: CSALRNADSPLHF. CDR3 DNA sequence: TGCAGTGCTCTCCGGAACGCCGATTCACCCCTCCACTTT.

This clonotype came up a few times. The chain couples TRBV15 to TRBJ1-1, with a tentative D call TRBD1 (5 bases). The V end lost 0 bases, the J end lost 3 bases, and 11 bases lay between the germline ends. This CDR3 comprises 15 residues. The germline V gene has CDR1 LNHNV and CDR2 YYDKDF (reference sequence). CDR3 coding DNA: TGTGCCACCAGCAGAGAAGGGCAGGGATACACTGAAGCTTTCTTT. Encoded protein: CATSREGQGYTEAFF.

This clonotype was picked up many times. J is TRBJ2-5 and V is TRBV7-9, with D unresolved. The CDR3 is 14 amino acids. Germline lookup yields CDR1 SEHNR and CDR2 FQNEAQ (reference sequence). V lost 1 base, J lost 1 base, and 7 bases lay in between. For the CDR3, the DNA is TGTGCCAGCAGCTTAGTTACGCCCCAAGAGACCCAGTACTTC. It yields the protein CASSLVTPQETQYF.

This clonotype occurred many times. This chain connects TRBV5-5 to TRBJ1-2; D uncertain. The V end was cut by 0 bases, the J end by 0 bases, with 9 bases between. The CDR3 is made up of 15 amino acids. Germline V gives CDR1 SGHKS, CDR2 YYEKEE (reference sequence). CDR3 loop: CASSLEAVANYGYTF. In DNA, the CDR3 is TGTGCCAGCAGCTTGGAGGCGGTAGCTAACTATGGCTACACCTTC. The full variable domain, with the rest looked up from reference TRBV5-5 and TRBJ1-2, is DAGVTQSPTHLIKTRGQQVTLRCSPISGHKSVSWYQQVLGQGPQFIFQYYEKEERGRGNFPDRFSARQFPNYSSELNVNALLLGDSALYLCASSLEAVANYGYTFGSGTRLTVV.

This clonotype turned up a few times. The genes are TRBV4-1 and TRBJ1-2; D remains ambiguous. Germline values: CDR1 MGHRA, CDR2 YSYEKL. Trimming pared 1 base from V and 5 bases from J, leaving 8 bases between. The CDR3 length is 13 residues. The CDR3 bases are TGCGCCAGCAGCCAAGGGACGGAATATGGCTACACCTTC. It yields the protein CASSQGTEYGYTF.

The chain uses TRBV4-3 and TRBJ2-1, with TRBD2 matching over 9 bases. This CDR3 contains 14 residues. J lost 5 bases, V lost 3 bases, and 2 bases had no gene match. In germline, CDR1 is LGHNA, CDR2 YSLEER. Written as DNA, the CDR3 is TGCGCCAGCAGCCACGGGACTAGCAACAATGAGCAGTTCTTC. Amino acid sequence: CASSHGTSNNEQFF.

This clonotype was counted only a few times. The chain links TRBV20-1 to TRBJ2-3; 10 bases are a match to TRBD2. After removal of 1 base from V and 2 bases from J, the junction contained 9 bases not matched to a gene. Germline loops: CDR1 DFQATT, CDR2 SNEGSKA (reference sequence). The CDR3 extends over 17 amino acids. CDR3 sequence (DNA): TGCAGTGCTAGAGGGAAACTAGCGGGGCACTCCACAGATACGCAGTATTTT. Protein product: CSARGKLAGHSTDTQYF.

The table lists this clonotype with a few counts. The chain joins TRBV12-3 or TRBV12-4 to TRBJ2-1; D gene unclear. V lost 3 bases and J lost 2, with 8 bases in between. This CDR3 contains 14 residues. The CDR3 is CASSFGVAYNEQFF. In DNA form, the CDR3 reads TGTGCCAGCAGTTTTGGGGTGGCCTACAATGAGCAGTTCTTC.

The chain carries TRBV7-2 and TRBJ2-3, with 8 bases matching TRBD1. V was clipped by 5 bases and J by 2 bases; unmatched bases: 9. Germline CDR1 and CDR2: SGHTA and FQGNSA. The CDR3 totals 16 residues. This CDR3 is CASSPGTGYPTDTQYF. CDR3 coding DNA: TGTGCCAGCAGCCCCGGGACAGGTTACCCCACAGATACGCAGTATTTT.

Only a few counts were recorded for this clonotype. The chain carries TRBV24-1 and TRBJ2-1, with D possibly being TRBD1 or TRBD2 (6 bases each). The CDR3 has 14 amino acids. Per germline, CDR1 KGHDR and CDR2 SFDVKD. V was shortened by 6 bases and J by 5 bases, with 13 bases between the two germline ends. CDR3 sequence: CATSRAGEDNEQFF. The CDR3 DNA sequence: TGTGCCACCAGTAGGGCAGGGGAGGACAATGAGCAGTTCTTC.

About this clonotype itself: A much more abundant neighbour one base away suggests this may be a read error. The CDR3 region has the DNA TGCAGTGCTACCCCCAACCGGGACAGGGATAGAGATAGGCAGTATTTT. Translated, it gives CSATPNRDRDRDRQYF. The V call is TRBV20-1, the J call TRBJ2-3; 9 nucleotides match TRBD1. Per germline, CDR1 DFQATT and CDR2 SNEGSKA (reference sequence). The CDR3 is 16 residues long.

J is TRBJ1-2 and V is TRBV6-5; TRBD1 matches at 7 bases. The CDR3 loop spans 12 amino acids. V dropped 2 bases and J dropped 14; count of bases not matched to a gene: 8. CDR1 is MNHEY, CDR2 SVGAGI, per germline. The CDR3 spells CASSYPGTEETF. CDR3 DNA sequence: TGTGCCAGCAGTTACCCCGGGACAGAAGAAACCTTC.

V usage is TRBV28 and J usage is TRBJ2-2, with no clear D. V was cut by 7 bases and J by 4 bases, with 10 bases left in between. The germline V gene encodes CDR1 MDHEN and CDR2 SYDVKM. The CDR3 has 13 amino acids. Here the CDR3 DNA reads TGTGCCAGCAACAAGGGCGGCACCGGGGAGCTGTTTTTT. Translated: CASNKGGTGELFF. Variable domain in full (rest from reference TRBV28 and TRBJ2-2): DVKVTQSSRYLVKRTGEKVFLECVQDMDHENMFWYRQDPGLGLRLIYFSYDVKMKEKGDIPEGYSVSREKKERFSLILESASTNQTSMYLCASNKGGTGELFFGEGSRLTVL.

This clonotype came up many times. This CDR3 reads CASSYIGRGQLQPQHF. For the CDR3, the DNA is TGTGCCAGCAGTTACATCGGCAGGGGGCAACTTCAGCCCCAGCATTTT. V is TRBV6-2 or TRBV6-3 and J is TRBJ1-5; 8 bases map to TRBD1. This CDR3 spans 16 amino acids. V was clipped by 2 bases and J by 6 bases; unmatched bases: 9. Germline lookup yields CDR1 MNHEY and CDR2 SVGEGT.

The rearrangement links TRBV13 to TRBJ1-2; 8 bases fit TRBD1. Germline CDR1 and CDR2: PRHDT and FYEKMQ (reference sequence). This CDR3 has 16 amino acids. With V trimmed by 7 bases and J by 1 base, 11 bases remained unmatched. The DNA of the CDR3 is TGTGCCAGCACCCCAGGGGGCGATCCCTATAACTATGGCTACACCTTC. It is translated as CASTPGGDPYNYGYTF. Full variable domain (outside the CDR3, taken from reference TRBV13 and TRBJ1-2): AAGVIQSPRHLIKEKRETATLKCYPIPRHDTVYWYQQGPGQDPQFLISFYEKMQSDKGSIPDRFSAQQFSDYHSELNMSSLELGDSALYFCASTPGGDPYNYGYTFGSGTRLTVV.